Listed below are T cell receptor beta chains from one sample, sequenced in a study of blood T cell repertoires in COVID-19. Repertoires were generated with immunoSEQ multiplex PCR, while TCRdb's copy carries only in-frame clones and drops some. The sample contains 120,000 to 150,000 clones, around 83% of which appear only once. Material: peripheral blood. The source is a human donor in a cohort sampled during active COVID-19. Each CDR3 is given with its conserved first and last residue. Fields, in order: J gene, clone size, V gene, D gene, CDR3 DNA, CDR3 protein. D genes are given only for firm matches. For some rows the clone size is stated as once, few or many, or as a class when expanded; others skip it.

j_gene: TRBJ2-5
abundance: -
v_gene: TRBV7-2
d_gene: -
CDR3nt: TGTGCCAGCAAAACTGAATGGGGGCCCGGGACCCAGTACTTC
CDR3aa: CASKTEWGPGTQYF

j_gene: TRBJ2-1
abundance: -
v_gene: TRBV6-5
d_gene: -
CDR3nt: TGTGCCAGCAAACGCGGCGGGAACGTTAATGAGCAGTTCTTC
CDR3aa: CASKRGGNVNEQFF

j_gene: TRBJ2-1
abundance: -
v_gene: TRBV6-2/TRBV6-3
d_gene: TRBD2
CDR3nt: TGTGCCAGCAGTTACTCGGCGGGAGGGCCCGATGAGCAGTTCTTC
CDR3aa: CASSYSAGGPDEQFF

j_gene: TRBJ1-4
abundance: -
v_gene: TRBV4-1
d_gene: -
CDR3nt: TGCGCCAGCAGCCATCCATATGAAAAACTGTTTTTT
CDR3aa: CASSHPYEKLFF

j_gene: TRBJ2-7
abundance: -
v_gene: TRBV19
d_gene: TRBD1
CDR3nt: TGTGCCAGTAGTATTATCGGGACAGGGAACGAGCAGTACTTC
CDR3aa: CASSIIGTGNEQYF

j_gene: TRBJ1-2
abundance: -
v_gene: TRBV28
d_gene: -
CDR3nt: TGTGCCAGCAGCTACGCCGGCGGGGGCTACACCTTC
CDR3aa: CASSYAGGGYTF

j_gene: TRBJ2-6
abundance: -
v_gene: TRBV5-5
d_gene: TRBD1
CDR3nt: TGTGCCAGCAGCTTGCTGACAGGGGCTGGGGCCAACGTCCTGACTTTC
CDR3aa: CASSLLTGAGANVLTF

j_gene: TRBJ1-2
abundance: -
v_gene: TRBV28
d_gene: TRBD1
CDR3nt: TGTGCCAGTAACACAGGGGCGAGTGGCTACACCTTC
CDR3aa: CASNTGASGYTF

j_gene: TRBJ2-7
abundance: -
v_gene: TRBV19
d_gene: TRBD2
CDR3nt: TGTGCCAGTAGTGCCCAAAGCGGGAGACACGGCTACGAGCAGTACTTC
CDR3aa: CASSAQSGRHGYEQYF

j_gene: TRBJ2-2
abundance: -
v_gene: TRBV5-1
d_gene: -
CDR3nt: TGCGCCAGCAGCTCCGGCGGCAGGGTTGGGGCCGGGGAGCTGTTTTTT
CDR3aa: CASSSGGRVGAGELFF

j_gene: TRBJ2-5
abundance: -
v_gene: TRBV5-4
d_gene: -
CDR3nt: TGTGCCAGCAGCCCAGAACCGGGAGTTCAAGAGACCCAGTACTTC
CDR3aa: CASSPEPGVQETQYF

j_gene: TRBJ2-1
abundance: -
v_gene: TRBV24-1
d_gene: -
CDR3nt: TGTGCCACCAGTGACCACGACCTACCCGGGGAGCAGTTCTTC
CDR3aa: CATSDHDLPGEQFF

j_gene: TRBJ2-1
abundance: -
v_gene: TRBV11-2
d_gene: TRBD1
CDR3nt: TGTGCCAGCAGCTTAGATCTAGGACAGGGGGCGGGAGTTGGCGATGAGCAGTTCTTC
CDR3aa: CASSLDLGQGAGVGDEQFF

j_gene: TRBJ1-1
abundance: -
v_gene: TRBV11-3
d_gene: TRBD1
CDR3nt: TGTGCCAGCAGCCGTGACAGGGGGCACACTGAAGCTTTCTTT
CDR3aa: CASSRDRGHTEAFF

j_gene: TRBJ2-5
abundance: -
v_gene: TRBV5-1
d_gene: -
CDR3nt: TGCGCCAGCAGCTTTAGCCTCAGCGAGACCCAGTACTTC
CDR3aa: CASSFSLSETQYF

j_gene: TRBJ2-2
abundance: -
v_gene: TRBV5-6
d_gene: TRBD2
CDR3nt: TGTGCCAGCAGCTCCGGGACTAGCGGGAGCTTGAACACCGGGGAGCTGTTTTTT
CDR3aa: CASSSGTSGSLNTGELFF

j_gene: TRBJ2-7
abundance: -
v_gene: TRBV25-1
d_gene: TRBD2
CDR3nt: TGTGCCAGCAGTGAATTTGAGGCTAGCGGATCCTACGAGCAGTACTTC
CDR3aa: CASSEFEASGSYEQYF

j_gene: TRBJ2-2
abundance: few
v_gene: TRBV7-3
d_gene: -
CDR3nt: TGTGCCAGCAAACTAGCCGGGACCGGGGAGCTGTTTTTT
CDR3aa: CASKLAGTGELFF

j_gene: TRBJ1-1
abundance: -
v_gene: TRBV6-4
d_gene: -
CDR3nt: TGTGCCAGCAGTCCGGTGAACACTGAAGCTTTCTTT
CDR3aa: CASSPVNTEAFF

j_gene: TRBJ2-5
abundance: -
v_gene: TRBV18
d_gene: TRBD1
CDR3nt: TGTGCCAGCTCACTAGGACAGGCTCAAGAGACCCAGTACTTC
CDR3aa: CASSLGQAQETQYF

j_gene: TRBJ1-1
abundance: few
v_gene: TRBV2
d_gene: -
CDR3nt: TGTGCCAGCAGGGAGACTGAAGCTTTCTTT
CDR3aa: CASRETEAFF

j_gene: TRBJ1-2
abundance: -
v_gene: TRBV19
d_gene: -
CDR3nt: TGTGCCAGTAGTGACGGACAAAGCGGCTACACCTTC
CDR3aa: CASSDGQSGYTF

j_gene: TRBJ1-3
abundance: many
v_gene: TRBV9
d_gene: -
CDR3nt: TGTGCCAGCAGCGTATCGTACAGGGCGTTCTCTGGAAACACCATATATTTT
CDR3aa: CASSVSYRAFSGNTIYF

j_gene: TRBJ2-3
abundance: -
v_gene: TRBV7-3
d_gene: -
CDR3nt: TGTGCCAGCAGCTTAATTCCGGGAGAGCAGGGTACGCAGTATTTT
CDR3aa: CASSLIPGEQGTQYF

j_gene: TRBJ2-7
abundance: few
v_gene: TRBV3-1/TRBV3-2
d_gene: TRBD2
CDR3nt: TGTGCCAGCAGCCAAGAGTGGACTAGCGGGAGGTCGACATCCCACGAGCAGTACTTC
CDR3aa: CASSQEWTSGRSTSHEQYF

j_gene: TRBJ2-5
abundance: -
v_gene: TRBV5-1
d_gene: TRBD1
CDR3nt: TGCGCCAGCACCCGGGACAGCCAAGAGACCCAGTACTTC
CDR3aa: CASTRDSQETQYF

j_gene: TRBJ1-1
abundance: -
v_gene: TRBV9
d_gene: -
CDR3nt: TGTGCCAGCAGCGTAGGACACCGGAACACTGAAGCTTTCTTT
CDR3aa: CASSVGHRNTEAFF

j_gene: TRBJ2-2
abundance: -
v_gene: TRBV6-2/TRBV6-3
d_gene: TRBD1
CDR3nt: TGTGCCAGCGGTTCCCAGGGGGCACGCGGGGAGCTGTTTTTT
CDR3aa: CASGSQGARGELFF

j_gene: TRBJ1-3
abundance: -
v_gene: TRBV3-1/TRBV3-2
d_gene: -
CDR3nt: TGTGCCAGCAGCCACCGCGGGGCCTCCTCTGGAAACACCATATATTTT
CDR3aa: CASSHRGASSGNTIYF

j_gene: TRBJ1-2
abundance: -
v_gene: TRBV21-1
d_gene: -
CDR3nt: TGTGCCAGCAGCATTAAGGAGGTCTATGGCTACACCTTC
CDR3aa: CASSIKEVYGYTF

j_gene: TRBJ2-3
abundance: -
v_gene: TRBV14
d_gene: TRBD2
CDR3nt: TGTGCCAGCAGCCAAGATCACTATGTACTAGCGCCCGAACTAACAGATACGCAGTATTTT
CDR3aa: CASSQDHYVLAPELTDTQYF

j_gene: TRBJ2-1
abundance: once
v_gene: TRBV3-1/TRBV3-2
d_gene: TRBD2
CDR3nt: TGTGCCAGCAGCTGGACTAGCGACTCCTACAATGAGCAGTTCTTC
CDR3aa: CASSWTSDSYNEQFF

j_gene: TRBJ1-2
abundance: -
v_gene: TRBV27
d_gene: TRBD1
CDR3nt: TGTGCCAGCAGTTCCGGACAGGTGGACGTCAACTATGGCTACACCTTC
CDR3aa: CASSSGQVDVNYGYTF

j_gene: TRBJ2-7
abundance: -
v_gene: TRBV3-1/TRBV3-2
d_gene: TRBD2
CDR3nt: TGTGCCAGCAGCCAAGATTTCGCTAGCGGGAGGTACGAGCAGTACTTC
CDR3aa: CASSQDFASGRYEQYF

j_gene: TRBJ1-5
abundance: -
v_gene: TRBV19
d_gene: -
CDR3nt: TGTGCCAGTAGTCCTACTCGGGGTAGCAATCAGCCCCAGCATTTT
CDR3aa: CASSPTRGSNQPQHF

j_gene: TRBJ1-6
abundance: few
v_gene: TRBV7-9
d_gene: -
CDR3nt: TGTGCCAGCAGTTCAGGACAGCACGCACGTAATTCACCCCTCCACTTT
CDR3aa: CASSSGQHARNSPLHF

j_gene: TRBJ1-6
abundance: -
v_gene: TRBV21-1
d_gene: -
CDR3nt: TGTGCCAGCAGCAAATGCAACAGGGGTGGCCCTAATTCACCCCTCCACTTT
CDR3aa: CASSKCNRGGPNSPLHF

j_gene: TRBJ1-5
abundance: few
v_gene: TRBV18
d_gene: -
CDR3nt: TGTGCCAGCTCACCGGGACGGGGGAGCAATCAGCCCCAGCATTTT
CDR3aa: CASSPGRGSNQPQHF

j_gene: TRBJ1-2
abundance: -
v_gene: TRBV28
d_gene: TRBD1
CDR3nt: TGTGCCAGCAGAACCGAAGGGACAGGGGTCAACTATGGCTACACCTTC
CDR3aa: CASRTEGTGVNYGYTF

j_gene: TRBJ2-7
abundance: few
v_gene: TRBV9
d_gene: TRBD1
CDR3nt: TGTGCCAGCAGCCCTCTGGGACAGGAGAGGTTTAGTGGGCAGTACTTC
CDR3aa: CASSPLGQERFSGQYF

j_gene: TRBJ1-3
abundance: -
v_gene: TRBV18
d_gene: -
CDR3nt: TGTGCCAGCTCACCGGGGACATGGGCCCCTGGAAACACCATATATTTT
CDR3aa: CASSPGTWAPGNTIYF

j_gene: TRBJ2-1
abundance: once
v_gene: TRBV5-4
d_gene: TRBD2
CDR3nt: TGTGCCAGCAGCTCACTAGCGGGGAAGTACAATGAGCAGTTCTTC
CDR3aa: CASSSLAGKYNEQFF

j_gene: TRBJ2-5
abundance: -
v_gene: TRBV29-1
d_gene: TRBD2
CDR3nt: TGCAGCGTTGGGGGACTAGGCCAAGAGACCCAGTACTTC
CDR3aa: CSVGGLGQETQYF

j_gene: TRBJ1-2
abundance: few
v_gene: TRBV7-2
d_gene: -
CDR3nt: TGTGCCAGCAGCTTAGCGGCTCCGGGGGCTAACTATGGCTACACCTTC
CDR3aa: CASSLAAPGANYGYTF

j_gene: TRBJ1-1
abundance: -
v_gene: TRBV3-1/TRBV3-2
d_gene: -
CDR3nt: TGTGCCAGCAGAACCCAGGGTATGAACACTGAAGCTTTCTTT
CDR3aa: CASRTQGMNTEAFF

j_gene: TRBJ1-5
abundance: -
v_gene: TRBV5-6
d_gene: -
CDR3nt: TGTGCCAGCAGCCGACAGACTCCCAATCAGCCCCAGCATTTT
CDR3aa: CASSRQTPNQPQHF

j_gene: TRBJ2-7
abundance: -
v_gene: TRBV28
d_gene: TRBD2
CDR3nt: TGTGCCAGCAGTGCGGCTCTAGCGGGGGACTACGAGCAGTACTTC
CDR3aa: CASSAALAGDYEQYF

j_gene: TRBJ2-5
abundance: -
v_gene: TRBV24-1
d_gene: TRBD2
CDR3nt: TGTGCCACCAGTGGGGGACTAGCGGAGACCCAGTACTTC
CDR3aa: CATSGGLAETQYF

j_gene: TRBJ1-2
abundance: -
v_gene: TRBV19
d_gene: -
CDR3nt: TGTGCCAGTAACAGCGCAGGGAACTATGGCTACACCTTC
CDR3aa: CASNSAGNYGYTF

j_gene: TRBJ1-2
abundance: few
v_gene: TRBV5-1
d_gene: -
CDR3nt: TGCGCCAGCAGCTTACAGAGTTATGGCTACACCTTC
CDR3aa: CASSLQSYGYTF

j_gene: TRBJ2-4
abundance: -
v_gene: TRBV10-2
d_gene: -
CDR3nt: TGCGCCAGCAGTGTAGCTCGACACATTCAGTACTTC
CDR3aa: CASSVARHIQYF

j_gene: TRBJ1-3
abundance: -
v_gene: TRBV6-6
d_gene: -
CDR3nt: TGTGCCAGCTCACACAATGAAAACACCATATATTTT
CDR3aa: CASSHNENTIYF

j_gene: TRBJ2-7
abundance: -
v_gene: TRBV4-3
d_gene: TRBD2
CDR3nt: TGCGCCAGCAGCCAAGATCTCCTAGCGGGGCGGTACGAGCAGTACTTC
CDR3aa: CASSQDLLAGRYEQYF